Listed here is a single TCR beta chain. No antigen is known for it. This entry is derived from a study of cytomegalovirus exposure and HLA in healthy donors. Points from the study as a whole: Among donors in an Asian-associated ancestry cluster, a later analysis reportedly found fewer N-insertions than the roughly 610-donor mean.

In the PCR, 60 Vbeta and 13 Jbeta primers were used. The data were produced by immunoSEQ multiplex PCR, yet TCRdb's version contains in-frame clones alone and is incomplete. The sample records about 190,000 clones, approximately 80% being singletons. Trimming cost V 1 base and J 2 bases, with 6 bases left between them. The germline V gene encodes CDR1 SGDLS and CDR2 YYNGEE. The CDR3 is 13 residues long. This rearrangement joins TRBV9 to TRBJ1-1; D is unclear. The sequence came from a woman in her forties or fifties in good health and CMV-seropositive. The specimen was PBMCs. The DNA for the CDR3 is TGTGCCAGCAGCGTATCGGTTAACACTGAAGCTTTCTTT. Its protein is CASSVSVNTEAFF.